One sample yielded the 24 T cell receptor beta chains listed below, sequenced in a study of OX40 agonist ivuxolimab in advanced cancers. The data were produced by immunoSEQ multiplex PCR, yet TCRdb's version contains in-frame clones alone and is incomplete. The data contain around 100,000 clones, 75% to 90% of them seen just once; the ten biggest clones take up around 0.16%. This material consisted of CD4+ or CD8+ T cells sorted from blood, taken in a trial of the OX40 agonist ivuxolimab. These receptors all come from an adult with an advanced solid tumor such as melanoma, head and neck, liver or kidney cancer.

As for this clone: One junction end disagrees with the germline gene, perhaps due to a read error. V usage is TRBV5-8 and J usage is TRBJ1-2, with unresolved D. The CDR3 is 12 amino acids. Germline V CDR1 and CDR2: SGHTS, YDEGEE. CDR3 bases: TGTGCCAGCAGCTGGTGGGTGGCAGGTGCCTTCTTC. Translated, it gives CASSWWVAGAFF.

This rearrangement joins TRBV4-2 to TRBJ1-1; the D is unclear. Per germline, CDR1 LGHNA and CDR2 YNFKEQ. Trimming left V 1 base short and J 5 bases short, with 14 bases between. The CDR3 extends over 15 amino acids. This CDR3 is CASSQVTALKTEAFF. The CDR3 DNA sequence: TGTGCCAGCAGCCAAGTAACGGCTCTAAAAACTGAAGCTTTCTTT.

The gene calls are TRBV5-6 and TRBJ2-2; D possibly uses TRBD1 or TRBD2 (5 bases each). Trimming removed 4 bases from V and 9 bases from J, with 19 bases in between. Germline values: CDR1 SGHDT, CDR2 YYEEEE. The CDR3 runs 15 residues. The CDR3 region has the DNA TGTGCCAGCAGCCGGGGACCCCAGATGCACTGGGAGCTGTTTTTT. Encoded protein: CASSRGPQMHWELFF.

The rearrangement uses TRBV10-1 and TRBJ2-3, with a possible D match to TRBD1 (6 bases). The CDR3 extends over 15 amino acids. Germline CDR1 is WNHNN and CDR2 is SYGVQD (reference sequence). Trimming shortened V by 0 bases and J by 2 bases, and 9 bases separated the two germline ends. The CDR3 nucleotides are TGCGCCAGCAGTGAGTCGATGGGGGCCACAGATACGCAGTATTTT. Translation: CASSESMGATDTQYF.

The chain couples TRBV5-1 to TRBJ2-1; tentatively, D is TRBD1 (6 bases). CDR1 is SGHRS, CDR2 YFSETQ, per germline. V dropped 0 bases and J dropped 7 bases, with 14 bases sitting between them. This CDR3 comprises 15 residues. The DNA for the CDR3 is TGCGCCAGCAGCTTGGGGTACAGGGCTGGGAATGAGCAGTTCTTC. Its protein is CASSLGYRAGNEQFF.

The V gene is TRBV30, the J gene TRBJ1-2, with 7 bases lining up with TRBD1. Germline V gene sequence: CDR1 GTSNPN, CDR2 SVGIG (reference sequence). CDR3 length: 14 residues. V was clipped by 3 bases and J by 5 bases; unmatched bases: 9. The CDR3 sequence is CAWRNRGPEYGYTF. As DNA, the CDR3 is TGTGCCTGGAGAAACAGGGGACCCGAATATGGCTACACCTTC.

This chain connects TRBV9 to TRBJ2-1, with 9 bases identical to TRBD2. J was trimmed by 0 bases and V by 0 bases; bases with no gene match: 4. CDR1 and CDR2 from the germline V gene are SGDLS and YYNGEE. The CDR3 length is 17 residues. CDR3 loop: CASSVGASGISYNEQFF. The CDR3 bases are TGTGCCAGCAGCGTAGGCGCTAGCGGGATCTCCTACAATGAGCAGTTCTTC.

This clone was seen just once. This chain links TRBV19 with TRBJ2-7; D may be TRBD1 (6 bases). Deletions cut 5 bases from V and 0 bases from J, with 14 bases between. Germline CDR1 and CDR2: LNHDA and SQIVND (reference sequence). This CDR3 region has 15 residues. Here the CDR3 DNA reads TGTGCCAGTAGTTACTGGGCAGGGGCCTCCTACGAGCAGTACTTC. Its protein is CASSYWAGASYEQYF.

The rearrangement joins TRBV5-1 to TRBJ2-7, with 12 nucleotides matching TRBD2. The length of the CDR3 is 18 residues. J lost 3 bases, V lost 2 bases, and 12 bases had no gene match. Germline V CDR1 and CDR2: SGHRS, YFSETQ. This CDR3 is CASSLWTSGTGTFYEQYF. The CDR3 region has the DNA TGCGCCAGCAGCTTATGGACTAGCGGGACCGGAACTTTCTACGAGCAGTACTTC.

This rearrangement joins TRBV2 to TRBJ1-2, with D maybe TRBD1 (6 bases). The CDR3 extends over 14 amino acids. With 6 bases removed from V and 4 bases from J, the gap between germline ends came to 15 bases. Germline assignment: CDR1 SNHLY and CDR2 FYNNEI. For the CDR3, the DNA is TGTGCCAGCAGGAGGGAGACAGGAGCCTATGGCTACACCTTC. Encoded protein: CASRRETGAYGYTF.

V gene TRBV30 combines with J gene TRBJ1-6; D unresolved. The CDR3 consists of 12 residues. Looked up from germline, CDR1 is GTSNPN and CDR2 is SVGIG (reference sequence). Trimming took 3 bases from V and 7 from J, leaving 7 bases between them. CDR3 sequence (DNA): TGTGCCTGGAGGTCGGACAATTCACCCCTCCACTTT. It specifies CAWRSDNSPLHF.

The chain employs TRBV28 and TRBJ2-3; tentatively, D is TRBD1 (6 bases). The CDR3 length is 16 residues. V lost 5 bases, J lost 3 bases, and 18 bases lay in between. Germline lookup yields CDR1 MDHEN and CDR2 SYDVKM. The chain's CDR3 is CASSPPDRAGTDTQYF. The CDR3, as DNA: TGTGCCAGCAGTCCCCCGGACAGAGCCGGGACAGATACGCAGTATTTT.

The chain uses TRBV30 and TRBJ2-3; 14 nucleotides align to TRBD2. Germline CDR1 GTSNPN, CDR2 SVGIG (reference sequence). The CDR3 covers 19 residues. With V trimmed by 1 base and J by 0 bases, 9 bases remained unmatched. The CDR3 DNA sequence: TGTGCCTGGAGTGGACCCGGGACTAGCGGGAGCCATAGCACAGATACGCAGTATTTT. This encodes CAWSGPGTSGSHSTDTQYF. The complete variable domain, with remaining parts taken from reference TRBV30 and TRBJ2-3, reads SQTIHQWPATLVQPVGSPLSLECTVEGTSNPNLYWYRQAAGRGLQLLFYSVGIGQISSEVPQNLSASRPQDRQFILSSKKLLLSDSGFYLCAWSGPGTSGSHSTDTQYFGPGTRLTVL.

The CDR3 loop is CASSTGQGRQETQYF. CDR3 bases: TGTGCCAGTAGTACCGGACAGGGACGTCAAGAGACCCAGTACTTC. The chain is built from TRBV19 and TRBJ2-5, with 8 bases aligning to TRBD1. Losses at the gene ends were 4 bases for V and 2 bases for J; bases not matched to a gene: 6. CDR1 LNHDA and CDR2 SQIVND come from the germline V gene (reference sequence). The CDR3 contains 15 residues.

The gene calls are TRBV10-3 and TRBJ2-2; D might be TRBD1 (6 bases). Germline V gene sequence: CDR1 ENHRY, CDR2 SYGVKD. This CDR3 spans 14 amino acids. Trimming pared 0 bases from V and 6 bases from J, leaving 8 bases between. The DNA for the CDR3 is TGTGCCATCAGTGAGTCCGGGACACCCGGGGAGCTGTTTTTT. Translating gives CAISESGTPGELFF.

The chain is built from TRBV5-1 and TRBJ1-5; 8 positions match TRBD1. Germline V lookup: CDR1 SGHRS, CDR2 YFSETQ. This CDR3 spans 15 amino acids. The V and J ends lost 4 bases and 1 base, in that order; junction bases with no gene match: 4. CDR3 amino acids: CASSLGTGSNQPQHF. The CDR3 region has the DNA TGCGCCAGCAGCCTAGGGACAGGAAGCAATCAGCCCCAGCATTTT.

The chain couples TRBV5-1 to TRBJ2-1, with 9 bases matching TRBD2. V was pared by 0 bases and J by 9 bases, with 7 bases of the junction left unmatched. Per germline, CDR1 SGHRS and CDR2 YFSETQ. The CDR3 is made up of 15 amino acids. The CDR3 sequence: CASSLVAGASGEQFF. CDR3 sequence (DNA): TGCGCCAGCAGCTTGGTAGCGGGAGCGTCGGGTGAGCAGTTCTTC.

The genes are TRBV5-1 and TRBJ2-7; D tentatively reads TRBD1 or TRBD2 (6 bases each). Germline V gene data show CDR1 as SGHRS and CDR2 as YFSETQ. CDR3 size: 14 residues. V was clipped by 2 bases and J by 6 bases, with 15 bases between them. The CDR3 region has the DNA TGCGCCAGCAGCTTCGCTGGGGGGCGATTCGAGCAGTACTTC. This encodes CASSFAGGRFEQYF. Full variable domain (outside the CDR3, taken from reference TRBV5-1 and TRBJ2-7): KAGVTQTPRYLIKTRGQQVTLSCSPISGHRSVSWYQQTPGQGLQFLFEYFSETQRNKGNFPGRFSGRQFSNSRSEMNVSTLELGDSALYLCASSFAGGRFEQYFGPGTRLTVT.

The DNA for the CDR3 is TGTGCCAGCACCCCTCAAGAGACCCAGTACTTC. It translates to CASTPQETQYF. V usage is TRBV7-9 and J usage is TRBJ2-5; D is uncertain. The germline V and J ends were trimmed by 7 bases and 2 bases, with 5 bases remaining between them. CDR1 and CDR2 from the germline V gene are SEHNR and FQNEAQ (reference sequence). This CDR3 has 11 residues.

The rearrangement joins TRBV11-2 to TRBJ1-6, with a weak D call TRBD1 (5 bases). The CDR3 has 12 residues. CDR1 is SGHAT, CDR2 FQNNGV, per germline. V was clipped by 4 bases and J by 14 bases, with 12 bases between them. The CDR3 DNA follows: TGTGCCAGCAGCTACGCCGAGGGGTCCCTCCACTTT. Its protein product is CASSYAEGSLHF.

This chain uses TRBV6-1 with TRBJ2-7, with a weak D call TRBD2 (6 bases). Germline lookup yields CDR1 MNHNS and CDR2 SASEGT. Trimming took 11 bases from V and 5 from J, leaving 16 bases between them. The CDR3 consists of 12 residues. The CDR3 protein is CAGGWFRDEQYF. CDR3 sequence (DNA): TGTGCCGGGGGGTGGTTCAGGGACGAGCAGTACTTC.

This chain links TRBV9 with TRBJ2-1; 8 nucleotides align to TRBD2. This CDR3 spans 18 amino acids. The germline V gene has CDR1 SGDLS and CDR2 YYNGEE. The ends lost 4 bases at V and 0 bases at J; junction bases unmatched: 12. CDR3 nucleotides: TGTGCCAGCAGCAAACTAGGGGCTAGCGGGTACTCCTACAATGAGCAGTTCTTC. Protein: CASSKLGASGYSYNEQFF. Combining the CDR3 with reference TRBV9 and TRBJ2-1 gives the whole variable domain DSGVTQTPKHLITATGQRVTLRCSPRSGDLSVYWYQQSLDQGLQFLIQYYNGEERAKGNILERFSAQQFPDLHSELNLSSLELGDSALYFCASSKLGASGYSYNEQFFGPGTRLTVL.

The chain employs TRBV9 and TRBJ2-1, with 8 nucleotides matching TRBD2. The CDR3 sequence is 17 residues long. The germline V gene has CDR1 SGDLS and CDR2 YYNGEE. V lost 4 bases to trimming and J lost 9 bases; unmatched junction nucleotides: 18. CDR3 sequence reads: CASSRGLRGALDSEQFF. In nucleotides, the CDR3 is TGTGCCAGCAGCCGAGGGCTGCGGGGGGCCCTGGACAGTGAGCAGTTCTTC. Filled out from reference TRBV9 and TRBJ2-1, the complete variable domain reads DSGVTQTPKHLITATGQRVTLRCSPRSGDLSVYWYQQSLDQGLQFLIQYYNGEERAKGNILERFSAQQFPDLHSELNLSSLELGDSALYFCASSRGLRGALDSEQFFGPGTRLTVL.

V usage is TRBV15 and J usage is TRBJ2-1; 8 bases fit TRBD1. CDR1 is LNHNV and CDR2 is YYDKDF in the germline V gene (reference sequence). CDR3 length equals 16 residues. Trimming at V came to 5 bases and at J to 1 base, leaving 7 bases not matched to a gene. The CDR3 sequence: CATSGGRDRSYNEQFF. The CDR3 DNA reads TGTGCCACCAGCGGAGGCCGGGACAGGTCCTACAATGAGCAGTTCTTC.